These 24 T cell receptor beta chains share one sample of origin, sequenced in a study of T cells in Graves' hyperthyroidism and ophthalmopathy. RNA transcripts yielded amplified TCR beta CDR3 regions. A set of HTBI primers served as the primers for a first-round RT-PCR of the TCR CDR3. TCRdb reprocessed the multiplex PCR reads via MiXCR and lists one record per CDR3 protein. The table shows approximately 520,000 distinct CDR3 sequences, with less than 25% occurring only once. Sequenced material: blood. The receptors originated from a man in his late teens or twenties with Graves' hyperthyroidism.

Relative to its sample, this clonotype is medium-sized (0.01 to 0.1%). Here the CDR3 reads CSARGGGPYQETQYF. The CDR3 coding sequence is TGCAGTGCTAGGGGCGGGGGACCGTACCAAGAGACCCAGTACTTC. V gene TRBV20-1 combines with J gene TRBJ2-5; 7 bases fit TRBD2. The germline gives CDR1 DFQATT, CDR2 SNEGSKA (reference sequence). The CDR3 covers 15 residues. With 3 bases clipped from V and 0 bases from J, the junction kept 7 bases outside the gene matches.

This clonotype was counted ten times or more. The J gene is TRBJ1-5, the V gene TRBV6-7; D remains ambiguous. TRBV6-7 is marked as an open reading frame, function uncertain. V lost 0 bases to trimming and J lost 4 bases, with 13 bases between them. The length of the CDR3 is 16 residues. Here the CDR3 reads CASSYSKYGDNQPQHF. The CDR3 coding sequence is TGTGCCAGCAGTTACTCGAAGTACGGGGATAATCAGCCCCAGCATTTT.

As regards this clonotype: With a much larger clone just one base away, this may be a read error. The V call is TRBV6-5, the J call TRBJ1-1, with D possibly matching TRBD1 (5 bases). Germline V CDR1 and CDR2: MNHEY, SVGAGI. There are 15 residues in the CDR3. CDR3 in amino acids: CACSYGAGGGTEAFF. CDR3 nucleotides: TGTGCCTGCAGTTACGGGGCTGGGGGGGGTACTGAAGCTTTCTTT.

This clonotype showed up just once. The V call is TRBV6-1, the J call TRBJ1-2, with 9 bases matching TRBD1. Germline CDR1 is MNHNS and CDR2 is SASEGT. CDR3 length equals 12 residues. Trimming at V came to 10 bases and at J to 7 bases, leaving 7 bases not matched to a gene. CDR3 in amino acids: CATLGTGSGYTF. The CDR3 DNA reads as TGTGCCACCCTTGGGACAGGGAGTGGCTACACCTTC.

This clonotype was counted many times. The chain combines TRBV20-1 with TRBJ2-5; D gene unclear. The length of the CDR3 is 11 residues. Germline CDR1 and CDR2: DFQATT and SNEGSKA (reference sequence). Trimming removed 1 base at V and 7 bases at J, with 7 bases between. The CDR3 loop reads CSARGSLTQYF. The CDR3 DNA follows: TGCAGTGCTAGAGGTAGTCTGACCCAGTACTTC.

The V call is TRBV12-3 or TRBV12-4, the J call TRBJ2-2, with 8 bases matching TRBD1. After removal of 7 bases from V and 2 bases from J, the junction contained 6 bases not matched to a gene. CDR3 length equals 15 residues. The CDR3 nucleotides are TGTGCCAGCATTGACGGACAGGGAAACACCGGGGAGCTGTTTTTT. It codes for CASIDGQGNTGELFF.

This clonotype was detected a few times. The V and J genes are TRBV20-1 and TRBJ1-2, with a possible D match to TRBD1 (6 bases). The CDR3 has 19 amino acids. V gave up 2 bases and J gave up 0 bases, with 25 bases separating them. Germline loops: CDR1 DFQATT, CDR2 SNEGSKA (reference sequence). CDR3 in DNA: TGCAGTGCTAGAATCACCTATACTTATGGACAGCCTACTAACTATGGCTACACCTTC. This encodes CSARITYTYGQPTNYGYTF.

The chain couples TRBV5-1 to TRBJ2-5; TRBD1 matches 9 bases. CDR3 length: 14 residues. The trim removed 3 bases at V and 7 bases at J, leaving 7 bases unmatched. Germline lookup yields CDR1 SGHRS and CDR2 YFSETQ. The CDR3 reads CASSSGQGGGTQYF. DNA of the CDR3: TGCGCCAGCAGCTCGGGACAGGGCGGTGGGACCCAGTACTTC.

V gene TRBV30 combines with J gene TRBJ1-1; tentative D call: TRBD1 (6 bases). V gave up 3 bases and J gave up 4 bases, with 18 bases separating them. This CDR3 has 15 residues. The germline gives CDR1 GTSNPN, CDR2 SVGIG (reference sequence). CDR3 bases: TGTGCCTGGAGGTGGGGGGGCCATCGAGTCACTGAAGCTTTCTTT. Protein sequence: CAWRWGGHRVTEAFF.

This clonotype was detected ten times or more. The V call is TRBV6-5, the J call TRBJ1-2; D may be TRBD1 (5 bases). This CDR3 comprises 12 residues. Trimming took off 2 bases at V and 10 bases at J, with 11 bases between the two ends. Germline V gene lookup returns CDR1 MNHEY and CDR2 SVGAGI. In nucleotides, the CDR3 is TGTGCCAGCAGTTACGTTGGGGGTGACTACACCTTC. Translation gives CASSYVGGDYTF.

This clonotype was seen many times. This chain uses TRBV7-9 with TRBJ1-1, with a possible D match to TRBD1 (5 bases). Germline assignment: CDR1 SEHNR and CDR2 FQNEAQ (reference sequence). The V gene lost 5 bases and the J gene lost 3 bases, with 13 bases spanning the gap. There are 14 residues in the CDR3. CDR3 sequence: CASSPPVGDTEAFF. In nucleotides, the CDR3 is TGTGCCAGCAGCCCCCCGGTAGGGGACACTGAAGCTTTCTTT.

This clonotype was detected ten times or more. The chain recombines TRBV2 with TRBJ1-1; TRBD1 aligns across 7 bases. Germline trimming cut 1 base from V and 10 bases from J; bases unmatched to any gene: 6. The CDR3 spans 13 residues. Germline V lookup: CDR1 SNHLY, CDR2 FYNNEI. The CDR3 loop reads CASSEDRGGRAFF. The CDR3 bases are TGTGCCAGCAGTGAAGACAGGGGTGGAAGAGCTTTCTTT.

Many counts were recorded for this clonotype. The V gene is TRBV10-3, the J gene TRBJ1-5; D remains ambiguous. This CDR3 comprises 16 residues. V lost 5 bases, J lost 1 base, and 15 bases lay in between. The germline CDR1 and CDR2 sequences are ENHRY and SYGVKD. The CDR3: CAISPQSPGSNQPQHF. CDR3 DNA: TGTGCCATCAGTCCTCAGTCACCGGGGAGCAATCAGCCCCAGCATTTT.

The CDR3 region has the DNA TGTGCCAGCAGCTACGGACAGGGGGTTAACTATGGCTACACCTTC. Translation gives CASSYGQGVNYGYTF. The J gene is TRBJ1-2, the V gene TRBV7-9; the match to TRBD1 covers 10 bases. CDR1 is SEHNR and CDR2 is FQNEAQ in the germline V gene (reference sequence). The ends lost 4 bases at V and 1 base at J; junction bases unmatched: 3. This CDR3 comprises 15 residues.

This clonotype came up many times. V usage is TRBV11-2 and J usage is TRBJ1-5; D gene unclear. Germline V gene sequence: CDR1 SGHAT, CDR2 FQNNGV. The CDR3 runs to 13 residues. Between the trimmed V and J ends, which lost 0 bases and 5 bases, there was a span of 5 bases. CDR3 nucleotides: TGTGCCAGCAGCTTAGAGCCTTATCAGCCCCAGCATTTT. This translates into CASSLEPYQPQHF.

This clonotype occurred a few times. This rearrangement joins TRBV5-6 to TRBJ2-4; 7 bases agree with TRBD1. Germline CDR1 and CDR2: SGHDT and YYEEEE. With V trimmed by 2 bases and J by 9 bases, 8 bases remained unmatched. The CDR3 is made up of 14 amino acids. CDR3 DNA sequence: TGTGCCAGCAGCTTCTCTCGGACAGGAAGCATTCAGTACTTC. This sequence encodes CASSFSRTGSIQYF.

Concerning this clonotype itself: The final CDR3 position lacks the conserved phenylalanine or tryptophan, pointing to a likely read error. The rearrangement uses TRBV30 and TRBJ1-6; tentative D call: TRBD1 (6 bases). Trimming cost V 4 bases and J 6 bases, with 10 bases left between them. Germline-derived CDR1 and CDR2 are GTSNPN and SVGIG (reference sequence). This CDR3 contains 13 residues. The CDR3 spells CAWTEDSNSPLHL. CDR3 in DNA: TGTGCCTGGACCGAGGACAGTAATTCACCCCTCCACTTG.

This sequence joins TRBV28 and TRBJ1-5; the D gene is possibly TRBD1 (5 bases). Germline V gene sequence: CDR1 MDHEN, CDR2 SYDVKM. V was trimmed by 4 bases and J by 7 bases, leaving 17 bases between them. The CDR3 contains 15 residues. The CDR3, as DNA: TGTGCCAGCAGTTCCGGGGCAGGGCATAGCCAGCCCCAGCATTTT. It encodes CASSSGAGHSQPQHF.

This clonotype was observed many times. V gene TRBV6-1 combines with J gene TRBJ2-2; TRBD1 might be the D (5 bases). Germline V gene sequence: CDR1 MNHNS, CDR2 SASEGT. CDR3 size: 13 residues. Trimming pared 7 bases from V and 4 bases from J, leaving 10 bases between. This CDR3 reads CASIPQGTGELFF. The CDR3 DNA sequence: TGTGCCAGCATCCCTCAGGGCACCGGGGAGCTGTTTTTT.

This clonotype has a count of ten or more. V and J are TRBV7-8 and TRBJ1-5; D possibly corresponds to TRBD1 (6 bases). Germline loops: CDR1 SGHVS, CDR2 FQNEAQ. The CDR3 sequence is 14 residues long. The germline V and J ends were trimmed by 0 bases and 8 bases, with 11 bases remaining between them. The CDR3 loop is CASSLATGAKPQHF. CDR3 in DNA: TGTGCCAGCAGCTTAGCGACGGGGGCGAAGCCCCAGCATTTT.

This clonotype appeared many times. The V call is TRBV19, the J call TRBJ2-2; 7 bases map to TRBD1. Trimming removed 10 bases from V and 0 bases from J; junction bases left unmatched: 2. From germline, CDR1 is LNHDA and CDR2 SQIVND (reference sequence). The CDR3 loop spans 13 amino acids. Here the CDR3 DNA reads TGTGCCACCGGGACAGCGAACACCGGGGAGCTGTTTTTT. As protein: CATGTANTGELFF.

The J gene is TRBJ1-2, the V gene TRBV9; D might be TRBD1 (6 bases). V was trimmed by 4 bases and J by 2 bases, leaving 27 bases between them. Germline CDR1 is SGDLS and CDR2 is YYNGEE. The CDR3 is 19 amino acids. As DNA, the CDR3 is TGTGCCAGCAGCCTCGGAATAGCAGGGATGGGGGCCGTCAACTATGGCTACACCTTC. It yields the protein CASSLGIAGMGAVNYGYTF.

This clonotype was recorded at least ten times. The chain combines TRBV18 with TRBJ1-2; no reliable D call. Trimming took 6 bases from V and 3 from J, leaving 17 bases between them. The V gene's germline CDR1 is KGHSH and CDR2 LQKENI. The CDR3 extends over 15 amino acids. The CDR3 loop is CASSPTHDGDYGYTF. The CDR3 DNA is TGTGCCAGCTCTCCAACCCACGACGGCGACTATGGCTACACCTTC.

This clonotype was found a few times. This CDR3 reads CASSLRGSDGELFF. DNA of the CDR3: TGTGCCAGCAGCCTACGGGGTTCGGATGGGGAGCTGTTTTTT. The chain employs TRBV3-1 and TRBJ2-2, with D maybe TRBD2 (5 bases). CDR1 is LGHDT, CDR2 YNNKEL, per germline (reference sequence). Trimming took off 4 bases at V and 8 bases at J, with 14 bases between the two ends. The CDR3 extends over 14 amino acids.